A single sample gave rise to the 10 T cell receptor beta chains below, sequenced in a study of Ad26.COV2.S vaccination and SARS-CoV-2 variants. Clones were read by immunoSEQ multiplex PCR, and TCRdb kept only the in-frame ones, dropping some. Of about 320,000 clones in the sample, about 82% were seen once. Treatment described: around 19 received Ad26.COV2.S at low or high dose, single or two shots; roughly 5 received placebo; per-sample allocation not given. The study sampled participants on day 63 after the first vaccine or placebo injection. The material was peripheral blood, obtained in a trial of Ad26.COV2.S vaccine versus placebo. The source of these receptors is a person aged 18-60 years who received the Ad26.COV2.S COVID-19 vaccine or a placebo.

This chain links TRBV30 with TRBJ1-6, with D unresolved. Germline V lookup: CDR1 GTSNPN, CDR2 SVGIG (reference sequence). V lost 5 bases, J lost 14 bases, and 16 bases lay in between. The CDR3 totals 12 residues. CDR3 nucleotides: TGTGCCTGGGCTGAAGTCTTTTATTCCCTCCACTTT. Translating gives CAWAEVFYSLHF.

This clone has a single count. The chain has TRBV29-1 and TRBJ2-3; 7 bases are shared with TRBD1. The CDR3 loop spans 13 amino acids. Germline CDR1 and CDR2: SQVTM and ANQGSEA. The V segment lost 7 bases and the J segment 5 bases; nucleotides outside the gene matches: 9. In nucleotides, the CDR3 is TGCAGCGCACTGAGGGGACAGATAGATACGCAGTATTTT. It is translated as CSALRGQIDTQYF.

This sequence joins TRBV19 and TRBJ1-6; D is unresolved. The CDR3 has 14 residues. V gave up 7 bases and J gave up 2 bases, with 9 bases separating them. CDR1 and CDR2 from the germline V gene are LNHDA and SQIVND (reference sequence). This CDR3 reads CASNPGAYNSPLHF. CDR3 bases: TGTGCCAGTAACCCAGGAGCCTATAATTCACCCCTCCACTTT.

This clone was counted only a few times. The chain has TRBV9 and TRBJ1-5, with unresolved D. Per germline, CDR1 SGDLS and CDR2 YYNGEE. The CDR3 sequence is 15 residues long. V lost 5 bases to trimming and J lost 2 bases, with 14 bases between them. CDR3 loop: CASRWRGAGNQPQHF. In nucleotides, the CDR3 is TGTGCCAGCAGGTGGCGGGGTGCGGGCAATCAGCCCCAGCATTTT.

V is TRBV5-5 and J is TRBJ1-5; D is perhaps TRBD1 (5 bases). The length of the CDR3 is 14 residues. V lost 6 bases, J lost 4 bases, and 14 bases lay in between. From germline, CDR1 is SGHKS and CDR2 YYEKEE (reference sequence). CDR3 DNA: TGTGCCAGCACGGAGGGGACGGAAAATCAGCCCCAGCATTTT. This encodes CASTEGTENQPQHF.

The J gene is TRBJ1-1, the V gene TRBV11-3; D unresolved. CDR1 SGHNT and CDR2 YENEEA come from the germline V gene. The CDR3 totals 13 residues. Trimming left V 5 bases short and J 0 bases short, with 7 bases between. The CDR3 region has the DNA TGTGCCAGCAGCCCCCGAATGAACACTGAAGCTTTCTTT. Its translation: CASSPRMNTEAFF. The full variable domain, rest sourced from reference TRBV11-3 and TRBJ1-1, is EAGVVQSPRYKIIEKKQPVAFWCNPISGHNTLYWYLQNLGQGPELLIRYENEEAVDDSQLPKDRFSAERLKGVDSTLKIQPAELGDSAVYLCASSPRMNTEAFFGQGTRLTVV.

The chain recombines TRBV27 with TRBJ2-7; the match to TRBD2 covers 9 bases. CDR1 is MNHEY and CDR2 is SMNVEV in the germline V gene (reference sequence). After removal of 5 bases from V and 4 bases from J, the junction contained 9 bases not matched to a gene. The CDR3 extends over 15 amino acids. The CDR3 region has the DNA TGTGCCAGCAGTACAATAGCGGGGGAGGTTTACGAGCAGTACTTC. Protein product: CASSTIAGEVYEQYF.

This chain links TRBV2 with TRBJ2-4, with D uncertain. V was trimmed by 1 base and J by 0 bases, leaving 13 bases between them. The germline CDR1 and CDR2 sequences are SNHLY and FYNNEI. The CDR3 loop spans 17 amino acids. CDR3 protein: CASSEVGRILAKNIQYF. The DNA of the CDR3 is TGTGCCAGCAGTGAAGTAGGACGGATTCTAGCCAAAAACATTCAGTACTTC.

The rearrangement uses TRBV7-9 and TRBJ1-6, with D unresolved. Germline CDR1 SEHNR, CDR2 FQNEAQ (reference sequence). V dropped 7 bases and J dropped 10 bases, with 14 bases sitting between them. This CDR3 contains 13 residues. CDR3 protein: CASTNSGQSPLHF. For the CDR3, the DNA is TGTGCCAGCACAAACAGTGGCCAATCACCCCTCCACTTT.

J is TRBJ2-3 and V is TRBV5-1, with D tentatively TRBD2 (5 bases). The CDR3 length is 15 residues. Germline V gives CDR1 SGHRS, CDR2 YFSETQ. The V and J ends lost 2 bases and 4 bases respectively, with 14 bases between them. The CDR3 region has the DNA TGCGCCAGCAGCTTCAGTAGCGTTCCTTCAGATACGCAGTATTTT. This gives the protein CASSFSSVPSDTQYF.